This is a list of T cell receptor beta chains from one sample in a study of cytomegalovirus exposure and HLA in healthy donors. TCRdb keeps only in-frame clones here, not all; method: immunoSEQ multiplex PCR. Its table lists 60,000 to 65,000 clones. The sequenced sample was PBMCs. Receptor source: a woman aged 18 to 35 in good health and CMV-seronegative. Both conserved end residues are part of each CDR3. D genes are given only for firm matches. Some rows have no size entry. The others give once, few or many, or a class for an expanded clone.

size,D,V,J,CDR3,DNA
.,TRBD1,TRBV6-1,TRBJ1-1,CASREEDRGTEAFF,TGTGCCAGCAGGGAGGAGGACAGGGGCACTGAAGCTTTCTTT
.,.,TRBV29-1,TRBJ1-1,CSVGWRANTEAFF,TGCAGCGTTGGCTGGCGGGCCAACACTGAAGCTTTCTTT
medium-sized,.,TRBV11-2,TRBJ1-4,CASSLEFASGLNEKLFF,TGTGCCAGCAGCTTAGAATTCGCTAGTGGTCTTAATGAAAAACTGTTTTTT
.,TRBD1,TRBV18,TRBJ2-7,CASSPGPGQGPYEQYF,TGTGCCAGCTCACCTGGACCGGGACAGGGCCCCTACGAGCAGTACTTC
.,.,TRBV30,TRBJ1-1,CAWMTGGTEAFF,TGTGCCTGGATGACGGGCGGGACTGAAGCTTTCTTT
.,TRBD2,TRBV7-6,TRBJ2-5,CASSLWEGETQYF,TGTGCCAGCAGCTTATGGGAGGGAGAGACCCAGTACTTC
.,.,TRBV11-2,TRBJ2-7,CASSLEVTSEQYF,TGTGCCAGCAGCTTAGAGGTAACTAGTGAGCAGTACTTC
.,TRBD2,TRBV7-9,TRBJ2-4,CASSLGLSGSTKNIQYF,TGTGCCAGCAGCTTAGGTCTGAGCGGGAGCACCAAAAACATTCAGTACTTC
.,.,TRBV2,TRBJ1-5,CASRVGGNQHQHF,TGTGCCAGCAGGGTGGGAGGCAATCAGCACCAGCATTTT
.,TRBD2,TRBV5-6,TRBJ2-3,CASSLGLAGVRDTQYF,TGTGCCAGCAGCTTGGGGCTAGCGGGGGTGAGAGATACGCAGTATTTT
.,TRBD1,TRBV19,TRBJ1-4,CASVPQGIGEKLFF,TGTGCCAGTGTACCACAGGGGATCGGCGAAAAACTGTTTTTT
.,TRBD1,TRBV4-1,TRBJ2-7,CASSQVGQGYEQYF,TGCGCCAGCAGCCAAGTGGGACAGGGCTACGAGCAGTACTTC
.,.,TRBV7-9,TRBJ2-2,CASSSRTDGELFF,TGTGCCAGCAGCTCTAGGACTGATGGGGAGCTGTTTTTT
.,TRBD1,TRBV29-1,TRBJ1-2,CSVDGGTGYGYTF,TGCAGCGTTGATGGTGGGACAGGCTATGGCTACACCTTC
.,TRBD2,TRBV4-2,TRBJ2-5,CASSQEGLAGDRETQYF,TGTGCCAGCAGCCAAGAGGGACTAGCGGGGGATCGGGAGACCCAGTACTTC
.,.,TRBV7-9,TRBJ1-1,CASSLEGVRTEAFF,TGTGCCAGCAGCTTAGAGGGGGTGCGTACTGAAGCTTTCTTT
.,TRBD1,TRBV27,TRBJ2-7,CASSLSRQGARYEQYF,TGTGCCAGCAGTTTATCGAGACAGGGGGCAAGGTACGAGCAGTACTTC
.,.,TRBV18,TRBJ1-3,CASSPRIGDRAGNTIYF,TGTGCCAGCTCACCACGCATAGGAGACAGAGCCGGAAACACCATATATTTT
.,.,TRBV5-4,TRBJ1-2,CASSLVGSARGYTF,TGTGCCAGCAGCTTGGTTGGGTCCGCGAGGGGCTACACCTTC
.,TRBD1,TRBV14,TRBJ1-2,CASSQDGQGYGYTF,TGTGCCAGCAGCCAAGATGGACAGGGGTATGGCTACACCTTC
.,.,TRBV29-1,TRBJ1-2,CSAGLTIRDGYTF,TGCAGCGCCGGACTAACAATAAGGGATGGCTACACCTTC
.,.,TRBV5-4,TRBJ2-7,CASSLSTGVSEQYF,TGTGCCAGCAGCTTGTCTACGGGGGTAAGCGAGCAGTACTTC
.,TRBD2,TRBV5-1,TRBJ2-7,CASSLAPGGSYEQYF,TGCGCCAGCAGCTTGGCGCCGGGAGGTTCCTACGAGCAGTACTTC
.,.,TRBV5-4,TRBJ2-7,CASSLYGGDYEQYF,TGTGCCAGCAGCTTGTACGGAGGTGACTACGAGCAGTACTTC
.,.,TRBV18,TRBJ2-7,CASSPSQFIHEQYF,TGTGCCAGCTCACCATCACAGTTTATCCACGAGCAGTACTTC
.,.,TRBV28,TRBJ1-5,CASRPTGNQPQHF,TGTGCCAGCAGGCCAACAGGCAATCAGCCCCAGCATTTT
.,.,TRBV6-5,TRBJ1-1,CASSLDWRTEAFF,TGTGCCAGCAGCTTGGATTGGCGGACTGAAGCTTTCTTT
.,.,TRBV14,TRBJ2-1,CASSLYRAYNEQFF,TGTGCCAGCAGCCTATACAGGGCCTACAATGAGCAGTTCTTC